This T cell receptor (beta chain) is drawn from a study of OX40 agonist ivuxolimab in advanced cancers. Study-wide background: As their treatment, patients were administered ivuxolimab, an agonistic anti-OX40 (CD134) antibody. Dose-escalation patients had hepatocellular carcinoma, melanoma, renal cell or head and neck cancer. Overall study results and limits: There was clonal expansion of CD4+ and CD8+ blood T cells by week 6 at 0.1 to 3.0 mg/kg.

Here immunoSEQ multiplex PCR was the method, and the copy in TCRdb shows in-frame clones only, minus some. Among 50,000 to 65,000 clones listed, roughly 80% were seen once. Patients had blood sampled at baseline and again on cycle 4 day 1 and cycle 7 day 1. This CDR3 comprises 11 residues. The germline V and J ends were trimmed by 3 bases and 2 bases, with 4 bases remaining between them. Per the germline V gene, CDR1 is DFQATT and CDR2 is SNEGSKA (reference sequence). In regard to this clone: Antigen: not known.

This specimen consisted of CD4+ or CD8+ T cells sorted from blood, obtained in a trial of the OX40 agonist ivuxolimab. The rearrangement links TRBV20-1 to TRBJ1-1; D is ambiguous. The source is an adult with an advanced solid tumor such as melanoma, head and neck, liver or kidney cancer. CDR3 loop: CSASINTEAFF. As DNA, the CDR3 is TGCAGTGCTAGCATCAACACTGAAGCTTTCTTT.